The source of this T cell receptor beta chain is a study of blood T cell repertoires in COVID-19. Whole-study context: Some COVID-19 samples were acute and others convalescent; all came from the United States, Italy and Spain. T cells, B-cell-depleted T cells, or PBMCs supplied cDNA or gDNA.

Per the original methods: For nucleated cells, counts were estimated from reference gene primer amplification. Libraries were prepared by immunoSEQ multiplex PCR; TCRdb keeps only in-frame clonotypes and omits some of them. V and J calls and clone size are as listed in that table; D and trimming were resolved from the DNA. The table shows tens of thousands of clones, with about 80% occurring only once. The ends were cut back, 2 bases at V and 7 bases at J, with 8 bases in the middle. The CDR3 covers 13 residues. Per the germline V gene, CDR1 is KGHSH and CDR2 is LQKENI. The chain combines TRBV18 with TRBJ1-4, with D uncertain. Sequencing used peripheral blood. This sequence was found in a human donor in a cohort sampled during active COVID-19. CDR3 protein: CASSPFPSEKLFF. In nucleotides, the CDR3 is TGTGCCAGCTCACCATTCCCGTCTGAAAAACTGTTTTTT.